This T cell receptor (beta chain) was retrieved from a study of shared clonotypes between healthy human individuals. Study-level background: CD4 naive cells filled three plates per donor, CD4 memory three, CD8 naive two and CD8 memory one.

CD45RO+ cells and CCR7-negative CD45RA+ TemRA cells were combined as CD8 memory. TCRdb's copy holds only in-frame clones and misses some; the assay was immunoSEQ multiplex PCR. The profile shows around 300,000 clones, roughly 84% of them singletons. The CDR3 is 15 residues long. In germline, CDR1 is LGHNT, CDR2 FRNRAP. Germline trimming cut 6 bases from V and 4 bases from J; bases unmatched to any gene: 6. The clonotype originates from a young man in good health. The sequenced sample consisted of memory CD8+ T cells sorted from blood. Stated subset: CD45RO+ cells pooled with CCR7-negative TemRA cells. The chain combines TRBV12-5 with TRBJ2-3; 11 nucleotides align to TRBD2. The CDR3 here is CASGVAGGPPDTQYF. As DNA, the CDR3 is TGTGCTAGTGGAGTAGCGGGAGGGCCTCCAGATACGCAGTATTTT.